This T cell receptor (beta chain) stems from a study of blood T cell repertoires in COVID-19. Study summary: COVID-19 samples, acute and convalescent, were from the United States, Italy and Spain. PBMCs, B-cell-depleted T cells, or T cells provided the cDNA or gDNA that made up the material.

Adults between roughly 18 and 89 years of age took part from about two dozen US areas. Participants reported their clinical history, and cohort assignment relied on those reports. The sample holds a few counts of this clone. The assay was immunoSEQ multiplex PCR, and TCRdb's table has in-frame clones only and misses some. The sample contains about 270,000 clones, nearly 90% of which appear only once. This CDR3 is 13 amino acids long. Trimming took 5 bases from V and 7 from J, leaving 14 bases between them. The germline CDR1 and CDR2 sequences are SGHAT and FQNNGV. The source material was PBMCs or T cells enriched from blood (not recorded which). V is TRBV11-2 and J is TRBJ1-2, with D uncertain. The TCR sequence derives from a woman in her sixties or seventies who had recovered from COVID-19. CDR3 DNA: TGTGCCAGCAGCCCTTGGCGAGGTCTTGGCTACACCTTC. Its protein product is CASSPWRGLGYTF.